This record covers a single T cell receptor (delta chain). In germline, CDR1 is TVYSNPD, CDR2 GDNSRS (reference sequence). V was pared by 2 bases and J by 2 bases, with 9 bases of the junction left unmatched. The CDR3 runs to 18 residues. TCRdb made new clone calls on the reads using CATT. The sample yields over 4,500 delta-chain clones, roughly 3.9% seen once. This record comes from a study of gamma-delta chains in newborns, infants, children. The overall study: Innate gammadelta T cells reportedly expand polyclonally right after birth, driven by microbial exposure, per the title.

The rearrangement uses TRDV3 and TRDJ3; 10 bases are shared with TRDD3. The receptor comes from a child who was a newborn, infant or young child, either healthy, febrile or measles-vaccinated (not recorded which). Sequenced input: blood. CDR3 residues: CAFPSGGYSAWDTRQMFF. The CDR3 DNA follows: TGTGCCTTTCCGTCTGGGGGATATTCAGCCTGGGACACCCGACAGATGTTTTTC.